In this sample, the clone carrying this TCR beta chain turned up many times. Its antigen is not known. This sample was taken from a study of T cell repertoires in cytomegalovirus infection. Study-level information: CMV infection and matching HLA type were both indicated by public TCR beta signatures.

The V gene lost 1 base and the J gene lost 2 bases, with 12 bases spanning the gap. CDR1 and CDR2 from the germline V gene are SGHVS and FNYEAQ. The CDR3 has 16 amino acids. Regarding the study as a whole: People with CMV and the relevant HLA were identified by cumulative public TCR beta family frequency. There were HLA-C-restricted CMV-specific TCR beta clonotypes dominating the ex vivo response.

TCRdb itself ran the reads through MiXCR, one entry per CDR3 protein. The data hold 700,000 to 900,000 distinct CDR3 sequences, with around 29% observed a single time. This clonotype was sampled from a human donor in good health (CMV status not recorded). Some clones in this sample may be carry-over from other donors' samples. This chain links TRBV7-6 with TRBJ1-3; D may be TRBD1 (5 bases). This sample comprised cultured CD8+ T cells from PBMCs, obtained from culture after CMV antigen stimulation. The CDR3 loop is CASSLGATGPGNTIYF. DNA of the CDR3: TGTGCCAGCAGCTTAGGGGCAACGGGACCTGGAAACACCATATATTTT.